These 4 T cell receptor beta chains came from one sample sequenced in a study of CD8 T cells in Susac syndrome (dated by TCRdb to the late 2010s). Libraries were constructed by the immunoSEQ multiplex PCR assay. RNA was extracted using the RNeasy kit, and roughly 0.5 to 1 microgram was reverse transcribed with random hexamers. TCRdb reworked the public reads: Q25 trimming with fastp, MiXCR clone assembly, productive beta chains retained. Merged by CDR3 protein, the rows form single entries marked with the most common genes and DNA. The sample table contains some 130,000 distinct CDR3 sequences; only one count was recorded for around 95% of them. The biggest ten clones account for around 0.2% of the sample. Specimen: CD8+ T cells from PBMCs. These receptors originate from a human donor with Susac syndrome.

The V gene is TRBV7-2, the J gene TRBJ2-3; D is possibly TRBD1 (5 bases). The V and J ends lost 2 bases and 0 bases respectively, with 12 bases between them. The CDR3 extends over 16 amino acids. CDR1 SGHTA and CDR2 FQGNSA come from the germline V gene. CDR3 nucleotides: TGTGCCAGCAGCTTATACGACAGACCTAGCACAGATACGCAGTATTTT. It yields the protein CASSLYDRPSTDTQYF.

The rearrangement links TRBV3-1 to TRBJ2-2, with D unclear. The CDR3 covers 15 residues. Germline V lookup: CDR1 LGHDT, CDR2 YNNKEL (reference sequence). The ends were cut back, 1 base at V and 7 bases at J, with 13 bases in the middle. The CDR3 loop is CASSQVARMNGELFF. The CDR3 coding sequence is TGTGCCAGCAGCCAAGTGGCCAGGATGAACGGGGAGCTGTTTTTT.

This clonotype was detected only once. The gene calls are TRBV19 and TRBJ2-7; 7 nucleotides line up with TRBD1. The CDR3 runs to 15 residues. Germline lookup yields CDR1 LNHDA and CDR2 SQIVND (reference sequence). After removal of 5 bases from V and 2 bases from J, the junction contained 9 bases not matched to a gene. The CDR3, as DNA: TGTGCCAGTAGTCTGACCCTGGGACAGACCTACGAGCAGTACTTC. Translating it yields CASSLTLGQTYEQYF.

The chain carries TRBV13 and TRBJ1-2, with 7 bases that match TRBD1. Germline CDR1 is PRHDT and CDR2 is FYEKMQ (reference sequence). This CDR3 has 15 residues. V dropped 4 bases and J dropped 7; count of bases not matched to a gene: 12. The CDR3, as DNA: TGTGCCAGCAGCTCACCACAGGGGCATTTTGGTGGCTACACCTTC. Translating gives CASSSPQGHFGGYTF.